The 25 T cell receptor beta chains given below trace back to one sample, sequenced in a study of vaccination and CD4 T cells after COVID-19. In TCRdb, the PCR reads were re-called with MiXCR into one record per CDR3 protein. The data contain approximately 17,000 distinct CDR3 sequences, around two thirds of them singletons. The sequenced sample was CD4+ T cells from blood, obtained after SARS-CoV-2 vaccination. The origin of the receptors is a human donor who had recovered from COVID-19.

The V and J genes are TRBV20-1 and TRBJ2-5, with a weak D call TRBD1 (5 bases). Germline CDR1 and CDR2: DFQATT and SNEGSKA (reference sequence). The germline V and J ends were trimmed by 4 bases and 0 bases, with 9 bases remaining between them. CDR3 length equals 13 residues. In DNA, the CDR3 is TGCAGTGCTATAGACAGTTACCAAGAGACCCAGTACTTC. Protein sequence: CSAIDSYQETQYF.

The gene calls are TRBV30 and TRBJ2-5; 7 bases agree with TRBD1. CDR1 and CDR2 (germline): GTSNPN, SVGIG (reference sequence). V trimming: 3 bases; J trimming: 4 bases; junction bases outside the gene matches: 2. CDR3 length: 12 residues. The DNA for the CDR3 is TGTGCCTGGAGGCCAGGGGGAGAGACCCAGTACTTC. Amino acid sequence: CAWRPGGETQYF. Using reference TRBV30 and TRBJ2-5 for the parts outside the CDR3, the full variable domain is SQTIHQWPATLVQPVGSPLSLECTVEGTSNPNLYWYRQAAGRGLQLLFYSVGIGQISSEVPQNLSASRPQDRQFILSSKKLLLSDSGFYLCAWRPGGETQYFGPGTRLLVL.

The CDR3 loop is CSARDRGSSYEQYF. The CDR3 DNA reads TGCAGTGCTAGAGACCGGGGAAGCTCCTACGAGCAGTACTTC. V is TRBV20-1 and J is TRBJ2-7; TRBD2 is a possible D gene (5 bases). CDR3 length equals 14 residues. Germline CDR1 DFQATT, CDR2 SNEGSKA (reference sequence). V was shortened by 0 bases and J by 0 bases, with 9 bases between the two germline ends.

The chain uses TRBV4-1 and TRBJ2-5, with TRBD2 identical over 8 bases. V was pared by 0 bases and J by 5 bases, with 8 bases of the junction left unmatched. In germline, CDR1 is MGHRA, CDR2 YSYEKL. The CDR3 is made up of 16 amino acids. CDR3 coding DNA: TGCGCCAGCAGCCAAGATGGGACTAGGGTTTGGGAGACCCAGTACTTC. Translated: CASSQDGTRVWETQYF.

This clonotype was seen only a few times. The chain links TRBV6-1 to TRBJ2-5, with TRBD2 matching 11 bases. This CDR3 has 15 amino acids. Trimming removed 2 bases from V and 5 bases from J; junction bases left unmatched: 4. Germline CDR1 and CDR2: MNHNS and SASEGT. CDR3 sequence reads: CASSESLAGVETQYF. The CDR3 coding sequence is TGTGCCAGCAGTGAATCACTAGCGGGAGTGGAGACCCAGTACTTC.

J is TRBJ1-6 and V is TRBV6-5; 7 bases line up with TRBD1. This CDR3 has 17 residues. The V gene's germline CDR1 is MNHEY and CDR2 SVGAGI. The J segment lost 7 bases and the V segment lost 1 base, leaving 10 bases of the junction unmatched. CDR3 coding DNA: TGTGCCAGCAGTTACTTACGGACAGGACCTTTAAATTCACCCCTCCACTTT. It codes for CASSYLRTGPLNSPLHF.

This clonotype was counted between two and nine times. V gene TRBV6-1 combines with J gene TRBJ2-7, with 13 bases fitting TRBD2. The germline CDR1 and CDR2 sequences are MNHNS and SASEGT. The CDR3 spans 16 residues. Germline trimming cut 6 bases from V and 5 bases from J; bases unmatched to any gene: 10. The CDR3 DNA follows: TGTGCCAGCAGATCCGGACTAGCGGGAGTTTCCCACGAGCAGTACTTC. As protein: CASRSGLAGVSHEQYF.

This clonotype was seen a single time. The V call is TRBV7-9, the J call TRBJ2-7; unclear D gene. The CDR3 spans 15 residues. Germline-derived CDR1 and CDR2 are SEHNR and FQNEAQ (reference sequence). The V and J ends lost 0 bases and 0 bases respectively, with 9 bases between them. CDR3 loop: CASSLAGSLSYEQYF. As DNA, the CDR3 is TGTGCCAGCAGCTTAGCAGGAAGCCTCTCCTACGAGCAGTACTTC. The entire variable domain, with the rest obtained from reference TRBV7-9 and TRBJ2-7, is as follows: DTGVSQNPRHKITKRGQNVTFRCDPISEHNRLYWYRQTLGQGPEFLTYFQNEAQLEKSRLLSDRFSAERPKGSFSTLEIQRTEQGDSAMYLCASSLAGSLSYEQYFGPGTRLTVT.

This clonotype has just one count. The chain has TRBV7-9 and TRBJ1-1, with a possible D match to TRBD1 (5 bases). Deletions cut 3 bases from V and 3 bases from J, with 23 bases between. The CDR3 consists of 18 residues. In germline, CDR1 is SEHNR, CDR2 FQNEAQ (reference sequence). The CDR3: CASSFGQGQDPRDTEAFF. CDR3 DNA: TGTGCCAGCAGCTTCGGACAAGGTCAAGATCCGAGGGACACTGAAGCTTTCTTT.

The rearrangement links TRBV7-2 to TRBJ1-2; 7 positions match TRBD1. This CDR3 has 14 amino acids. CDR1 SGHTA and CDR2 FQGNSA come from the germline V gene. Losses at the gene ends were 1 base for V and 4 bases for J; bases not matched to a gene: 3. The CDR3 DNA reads TGTGCCAGCAGCTTAGAGCGACAGGGCTATGGCTACACCTTC. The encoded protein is CASSLERQGYGYTF. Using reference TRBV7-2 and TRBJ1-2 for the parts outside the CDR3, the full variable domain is GAGVSQSPSNKVTEKGKDVELRCDPISGHTALYWYRQSLGQGLEFLIYFQGNSAPDKSGLPSDRFSAERTGGSVSTLTIQRTQQEDSAVYLCASSLERQGYGYTFGSGTRLTVV.

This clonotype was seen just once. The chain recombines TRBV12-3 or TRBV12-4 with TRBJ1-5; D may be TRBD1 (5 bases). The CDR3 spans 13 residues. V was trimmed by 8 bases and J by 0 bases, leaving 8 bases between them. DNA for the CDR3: TGTGCCAGCTCGGGGCTTAGCAATCAGCCCCAGCATTTT. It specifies CASSGLSNQPQHF.

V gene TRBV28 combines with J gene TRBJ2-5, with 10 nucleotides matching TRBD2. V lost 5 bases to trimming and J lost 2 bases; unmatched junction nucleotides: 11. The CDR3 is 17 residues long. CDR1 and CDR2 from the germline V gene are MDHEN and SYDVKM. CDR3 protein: CASSPGLAATIQETQYF. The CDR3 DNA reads TGTGCCAGCAGTCCCGGACTAGCGGCTACTATTCAAGAGACCCAGTACTTC.

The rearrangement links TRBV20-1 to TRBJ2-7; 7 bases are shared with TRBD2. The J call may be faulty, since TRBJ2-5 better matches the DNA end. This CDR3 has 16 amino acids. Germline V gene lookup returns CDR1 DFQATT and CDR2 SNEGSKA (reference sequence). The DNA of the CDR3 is TGCAGTGCTAGAGATTTCGGACTAGGTGGCCAAGAGACCCAGTACTTC. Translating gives CSARDFGLGGQETQYF.

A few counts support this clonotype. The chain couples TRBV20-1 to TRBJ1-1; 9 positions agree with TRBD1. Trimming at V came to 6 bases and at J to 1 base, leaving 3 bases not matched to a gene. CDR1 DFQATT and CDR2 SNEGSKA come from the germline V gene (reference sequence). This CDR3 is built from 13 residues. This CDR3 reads CSAADRGNTEAFF. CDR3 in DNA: TGCAGTGCAGCGGACAGGGGGAACACTGAAGCTTTCTTT.

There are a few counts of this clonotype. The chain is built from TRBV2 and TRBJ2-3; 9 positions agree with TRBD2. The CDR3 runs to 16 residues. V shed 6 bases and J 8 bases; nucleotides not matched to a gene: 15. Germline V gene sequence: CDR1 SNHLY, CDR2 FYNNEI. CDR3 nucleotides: TGTGCCAGCAGGCCTAGCGGGGCGGGGGCAGTAGGTACGCAGTATTTT. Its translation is CASRPSGAGAVGTQYF.

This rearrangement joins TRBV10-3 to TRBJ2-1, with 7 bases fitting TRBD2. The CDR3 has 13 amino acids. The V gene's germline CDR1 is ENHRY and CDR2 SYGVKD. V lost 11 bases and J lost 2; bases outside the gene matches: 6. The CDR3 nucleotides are TGTGCCGCGGGGCGGGGGACCTACAATGAGCAGTTCTTC. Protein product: CAAGRGTYNEQFF.

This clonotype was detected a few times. Written as DNA, the CDR3 is TGTGCCAGCAGCCCCAGCGGGAGCACAGATACGCAGTATTTT. Residues: CASSPSGSTDTQYF. The rearrangement links TRBV7-9 to TRBJ2-3, with TRBD2 as a possible D gene (6 bases). Germline V gives CDR1 SEHNR, CDR2 FQNEAQ (reference sequence). V was pared by 5 bases and J by 0 bases, with 9 bases between. There are 14 residues in the CDR3.

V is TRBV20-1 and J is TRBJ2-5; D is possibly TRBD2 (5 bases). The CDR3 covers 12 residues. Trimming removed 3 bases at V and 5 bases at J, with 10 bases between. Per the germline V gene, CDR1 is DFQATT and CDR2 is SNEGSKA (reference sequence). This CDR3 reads CSASTGSETQYF. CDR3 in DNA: TGCAGTGCTAGTACGGGATCGGAGACCCAGTACTTC.

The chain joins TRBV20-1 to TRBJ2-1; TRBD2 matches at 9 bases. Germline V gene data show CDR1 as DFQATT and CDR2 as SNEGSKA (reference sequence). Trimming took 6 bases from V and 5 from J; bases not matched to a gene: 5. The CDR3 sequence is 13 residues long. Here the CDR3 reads CSARTSVNNEQFF. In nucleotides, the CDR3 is TGCAGTGCCAGGACTAGCGTAAACAATGAGCAGTTCTTC.

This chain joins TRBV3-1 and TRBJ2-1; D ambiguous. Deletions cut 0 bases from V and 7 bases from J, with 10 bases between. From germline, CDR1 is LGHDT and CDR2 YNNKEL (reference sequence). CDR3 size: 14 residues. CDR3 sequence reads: CASSQDTLGNEQFF. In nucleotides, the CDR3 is TGTGCCAGCAGCCAAGATACATTAGGAAATGAGCAGTTCTTC.

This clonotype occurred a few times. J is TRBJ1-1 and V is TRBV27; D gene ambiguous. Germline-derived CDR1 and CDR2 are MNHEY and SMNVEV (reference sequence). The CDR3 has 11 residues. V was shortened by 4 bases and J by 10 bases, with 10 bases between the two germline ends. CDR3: CASSSSRRAFF. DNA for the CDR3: TGTGCCAGCAGTTCCTCAAGGAGAGCTTTCTTT.

In nucleotides, the CDR3 is TGTGCCAGCAACAAAGGGCTAAAGAACTACGAGCAGTACTTC. Translated: CASNKGLKNYEQYF. The chain joins TRBV6-2 or TRBV6-3 to TRBJ2-7; D is uncertain. Germline V lookup: CDR1 MNHEY, CDR2 SVGEGT. Trimming stripped 7 bases from V and 3 bases from J, with 16 bases between. This CDR3 region has 14 residues.

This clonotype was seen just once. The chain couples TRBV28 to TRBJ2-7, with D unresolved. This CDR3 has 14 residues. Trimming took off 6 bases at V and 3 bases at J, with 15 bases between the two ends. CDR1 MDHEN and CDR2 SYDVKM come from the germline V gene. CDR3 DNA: TGTGCCAGCAGGGACCGCCGGCTAGGCTACGAGCAGTACTTC. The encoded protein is CASRDRRLGYEQYF.

CDR3 DNA: TGTGCCAGTAGTCTGGGGAGACTATATGGCTACACCTTC. It yields the protein CASSLGRLYGYTF. The chain uses TRBV19 and TRBJ1-2, with D unresolved. This CDR3 has 13 amino acids. Germline V lookup: CDR1 LNHDA, CDR2 SQIVND (reference sequence). With 5 bases removed from V and 5 bases from J, the gap between germline ends came to 12 bases.

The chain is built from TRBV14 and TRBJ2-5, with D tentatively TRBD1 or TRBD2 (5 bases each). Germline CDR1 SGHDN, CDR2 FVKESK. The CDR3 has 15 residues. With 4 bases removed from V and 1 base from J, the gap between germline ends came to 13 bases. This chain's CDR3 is CASSRTPGRQETQYF. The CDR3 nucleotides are TGTGCCAGCAGCCGAACCCCGGGACGCCAAGAGACCCAGTACTTC.